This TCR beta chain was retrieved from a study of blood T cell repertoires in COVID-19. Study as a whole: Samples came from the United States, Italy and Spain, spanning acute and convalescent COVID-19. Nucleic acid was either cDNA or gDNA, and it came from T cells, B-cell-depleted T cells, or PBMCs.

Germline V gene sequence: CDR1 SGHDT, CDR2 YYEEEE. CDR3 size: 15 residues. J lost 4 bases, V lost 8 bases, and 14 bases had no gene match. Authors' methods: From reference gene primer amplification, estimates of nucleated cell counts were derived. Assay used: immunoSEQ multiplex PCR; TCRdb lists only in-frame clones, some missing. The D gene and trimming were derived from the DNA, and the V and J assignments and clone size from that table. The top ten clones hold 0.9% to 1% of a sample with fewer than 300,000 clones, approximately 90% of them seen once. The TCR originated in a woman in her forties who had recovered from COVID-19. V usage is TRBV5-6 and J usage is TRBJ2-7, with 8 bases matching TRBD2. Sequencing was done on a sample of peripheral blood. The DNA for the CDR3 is TGTGCCAGTGCGGGGGGCGGGAGCTACGGATACGAGCAGTACGTC. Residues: CASAGGGSYGYEQYV.